These 18 T cell receptor beta chains came from one sample sequenced in a study of identical twins. TCRdb processed the 5' RACE reads anew with MiXCR; each CDR3 protein has one entry. The top ten clones hold about 12% of a sample with 410,000 or so distinct CDR3 sequences, under 20% of them seen once. The sequenced sample was naive T cells sorted from blood. The receptors shown here come from a man aged 50-59 years in good health.

This rearrangement joins TRBV20-1 to TRBJ2-7; 10 positions agree with TRBD2. This CDR3 contains 14 residues. CDR1 and CDR2 from the germline V gene are DFQATT and SNEGSKA (reference sequence). Germline trimming cut 4 bases from V and 2 bases from J; bases unmatched to any gene: 5. CDR3 in amino acids: CSAKGLAPPYEQYF. The CDR3 DNA reads TGCAGTGCTAAGGGACTAGCGCCGCCCTACGAGCAGTACTTC.

The rearrangement links TRBV9 to TRBJ2-5; 13 positions agree with TRBD2. Germline loops: CDR1 SGDLS, CDR2 YYNGEE. V lost 0 bases and J lost 1; bases outside the gene matches: 6. This CDR3 has 18 amino acids. The CDR3 reads CASSVGLAGGTLQETQYF. The CDR3 DNA reads as TGTGCCAGCAGCGTAGGACTAGCGGGAGGTACCCTCCAAGAGACCCAGTACTTC.

This clonotype has a handful of counts. V usage is TRBV20-1 and J usage is TRBJ2-7; D is unclear. Germline V CDR1 and CDR2: DFQATT, SNEGSKA (reference sequence). The CDR3 consists of 12 residues. Trimming removed 4 bases from V and 5 bases from J, with 12 bases in between. DNA for the CDR3: TGCAGTGCTACTGGTGGAGTCCACGAGCAGTACTTC. It translates to CSATGGVHEQYF.

This chain uses TRBV10-2 with TRBJ2-5; D unresolved. In germline, CDR1 is WSHSY, CDR2 SAAADI. Trimming pared 0 bases from V and 4 bases from J, leaving 6 bases between. The CDR3 has 13 residues. The CDR3 DNA is TGCGCCAGCAGTGAGTCGGCCGGAGAGACCCAGTACTTC. Translating it yields CASSESAGETQYF.

The sample holds many counts of this clonotype. The V call is TRBV15, the J call TRBJ2-7, with no clear D. The CDR3 runs 14 residues. In germline, CDR1 is LNHNV, CDR2 YYDKDF (reference sequence). V lost 0 bases to trimming and J lost 2 bases, with 8 bases between them. The CDR3 sequence is CATSRDRGPYEQYF. CDR3 nucleotide sequence: TGTGCCACCAGCAGAGATCGAGGCCCCTACGAGCAGTACTTC. Full variable domain (outside the CDR3, taken from reference TRBV15 and TRBJ2-7): DAMVIQNPRYQVTQFGKPVTLSCSQTLNHNVMYWYQQKSSQAPKLLFHYYDKDFNNEADTPDNFQSRRPNTSFCFLDIRSPGLGDTAMYLCATSRDRGPYEQYFGPGTRLTVT.

This clonotype was counted many times. This rearrangement joins TRBV7-9 to TRBJ2-1; 7 bases line up with TRBD2. The V and J ends lost 1 base and 0 bases, in that order; junction bases with no gene match: 6. Germline CDR1 is SEHNR and CDR2 is FQNEAQ (reference sequence). The CDR3 contains 17 residues. As DNA, the CDR3 is TGTGCCAGCAGCTTAGGCTGGGAGGGCAGCTCCTACAATGAGCAGTTCTTC. The encoded protein is CASSLGWEGSSYNEQFF.

This clonotype has ten or more counts. V usage is TRBV12-3 or TRBV12-4 and J usage is TRBJ2-2, with D perhaps given as TRBD1 or TRBD2 (5 bases each). There are 16 residues in the CDR3. V was trimmed by 6 bases and J by 4 bases, leaving 18 bases between them. CDR3: CASRPYSFGATGELFF. The CDR3 coding sequence is TGTGCCAGCAGACCCTACAGCTTCGGGGCCACCGGGGAGCTGTTTTTT.

The chain is built from TRBV29-1 and TRBJ2-1; D not resolved. CDR1 is SQVTM, CDR2 ANQGSEA, per germline. V was clipped by 4 bases and J by 4 bases, with 11 bases between them. This CDR3 spans 13 amino acids. CDR3 sequence: CSVVVLLYNEQFF. CDR3 coding DNA: TGCAGCGTTGTAGTACTATTGTACAATGAGCAGTTCTTC.

A few counts support this clonotype. CDR3 sequence: CSAIGQGYEQYF. Here the CDR3 DNA reads TGCAGTGCTATTGGACAAGGATACGAGCAGTACTTC. The V gene is TRBV20-1, the J gene TRBJ2-7; perhaps TRBD1 as D (5 bases). V shed 4 bases and J shed 4 bases, with 11 bases lying between them. CDR1 is DFQATT and CDR2 is SNEGSKA in the germline V gene (reference sequence). The CDR3 spans 12 residues.

In its sample, this clonotype was seen a few times. The chain couples TRBV27 to TRBJ1-1, with a tentative D call TRBD1 (6 bases). Trimming cost V 2 bases and J 5 bases, with 12 bases left between them. This CDR3 is built from 14 residues. CDR1 MNHEY and CDR2 SMNVEV come from the germline V gene (reference sequence). The CDR3 loop reads CASSLGGAKTEAFF. The CDR3, as DNA: TGTGCCAGCAGTTTAGGGGGCGCGAAAACTGAAGCTTTCTTT.

The table lists this clonotype with many counts. The chain links TRBV12-3 or TRBV12-4 to TRBJ2-1; 10 bases line up with TRBD2. The CDR3 sequence is 16 residues long. The V gene end was trimmed by 3 bases and the J gene end by 3 bases; junction bases not matched to a gene: 5. The CDR3 spells CASSFSSGGHYNEQFF. The CDR3 DNA reads TGTGCCAGCAGTTTTTCTAGCGGGGGCCACTACAATGAGCAGTTCTTC.

In DNA, the CDR3 is TGCAGTGCTAGCGGGACAGAAGAGACCCAGTACTTC. It specifies CSASGTEETQYF. V and J are TRBV20-1 and TRBJ2-5, with 7 bases lining up with TRBD1. Trimming took 3 bases from V and 3 from J; bases not matched to a gene: 1. The CDR3 has 12 residues. In germline, CDR1 is DFQATT, CDR2 SNEGSKA (reference sequence).

There are many counts of this clonotype. The V gene is TRBV7-8, the J gene TRBJ2-3, with 10 bases aligning to TRBD2. The V gene end was trimmed by 1 base and the J gene end by 2 bases; junction bases not matched to a gene: 12. CDR3 length: 19 amino acids. The germline V gene encodes CDR1 SGHVS and CDR2 FQNEAQ. CDR3 in DNA: TGTGCCAGCAGCTTAGAGCGAGCGGGAGGGCTAACCCACACAGATACGCAGTATTTT. Amino acid sequence: CASSLERAGGLTHTDTQYF.

V and J are TRBV7-2 and TRBJ2-7, with a weak D call TRBD2 (5 bases). CDR3 size: 13 residues. V was clipped by 4 bases and J by 3 bases, with 10 bases between them. CDR1 and CDR2 (germline): SGHTA, FQGNSA. CDR3 residues: CASSSRTGYEQYF. Here the CDR3 DNA reads TGTGCCAGCAGCTCTAGGACTGGCTACGAGCAGTACTTC. Combining the CDR3 with reference TRBV7-2 and TRBJ2-7 gives the whole variable domain GAGVSQSPSNKVTEKGKDVELRCDPISGHTALYWYRQSLGQGLEFLIYFQGNSAPDKSGLPSDRFSAERTGGSVSTLTIQRTQQEDSAVYLCASSSRTGYEQYFGPGTRLTVT.

This clonotype was seen repeatedly, ten times or more. The rearrangement links TRBV10-3 to TRBJ2-5; no clear D. Trimming stripped 2 bases from V and 4 bases from J, with 14 bases between. Looked up from germline, CDR1 is ENHRY and CDR2 is SYGVKD. The CDR3 has 15 residues. CDR3 nucleotides: TGTGCCATCAGTGAGGCGTCCGGCGATCGAGAGACCCAGTACTTC. This sequence encodes CAISEASGDRETQYF.

This clonotype was detected only a few times. The V gene is TRBV5-1, the J gene TRBJ2-5; D might be TRBD2 (6 bases). From germline, CDR1 is SGHRS and CDR2 YFSETQ. The CDR3 runs 15 residues. Trimming took off 0 bases at V and 3 bases at J, with 12 bases between the two ends. This CDR3 is CASSLGNSGEETQYF. CDR3 nucleotide sequence: TGCGCCAGCAGCTTGGGTAATAGCGGAGAAGAGACCCAGTACTTC.

This clonotype was observed a handful of times. The chain carries TRBV27 and TRBJ1-1; tentative D call: TRBD1 (5 bases). The germline CDR1 and CDR2 sequences are MNHEY and SMNVEV (reference sequence). There are 14 residues in the CDR3. V lost 4 bases and J 5 bases, leaving 14 bases between the germline ends. The CDR3 loop is CASSSNAGRTEAFF. The CDR3 nucleotides are TGTGCCAGCAGTTCGAACGCAGGGCGAACTGAAGCTTTCTTT.

The rearrangement joins TRBV2 to TRBJ1-5; D is ambiguous. This CDR3 region has 16 residues. The germline gives CDR1 SNHLY, CDR2 FYNNEI. Deletions cut 0 bases from V and 6 bases from J, with 15 bases between. DNA for the CDR3: TGTGCCAGCAGTGAAGCGACGTACGCCTCCCCTCAGCCCCAGCATTTT. This sequence encodes CASSEATYASPQPQHF.